Shown below are 30 T cell receptor beta chains from a single sample sequenced in a study of shared clonotypes between healthy human individuals. Sequencing used immunoSEQ multiplex PCR; TCRdb keeps in-frame clones, though not all of them. The table has about 2,500,000 clones, 90% to 95% seen once; the top ten hold around 0.14%. The material sequenced was naive CD4+ T cells sorted from blood. Subset reported: CD45RA+ positively selected. These receptors originate from a young man in good health.

Turning to this clone: Other DNA sequences in this sample translate to the same CDR3. The V gene is TRBV5-1, the J gene TRBJ2-3, with 9 positions matching TRBD1. The CDR3 contains 14 residues. J lost 2 bases, V lost 4 bases, and 2 bases had no gene match. CDR1 SGHRS and CDR2 YFSETQ come from the germline V gene. In nucleotides, the CDR3 is TGCGCCAGCAGCCGGGACAGGGTCACAGATACGCAGTATTTT. It encodes CASSRDRVTDTQYF.

In the case of this clone: Additional DNA sequences in this sample encode the identical CDR3. The chain combines TRBV6-5 with TRBJ1-1; a weak D match, TRBD1 (6 bases). Between the trimmed V and J ends, which lost 8 bases and 5 bases, there was a span of 9 bases. The CDR3 runs to 11 residues. The germline gives CDR1 MNHEY, CDR2 SVGAGI. CDR3 nucleotide sequence: TGTGCCAGCGAGGGGGGGACTGAAGCTTTCTTT. It encodes CASEGGTEAFF.

The DNA for the CDR3 is TGTGCCAGCTCTCTACAGGGGCCTGAGACCGGGGAGCTGTTTTTT. The encoded protein is CASSLQGPETGELFF. The V and J genes are TRBV18 and TRBJ2-2; 7 bases are a match to TRBD1. Germline values: CDR1 KGHSH, CDR2 LQKENI. The CDR3 spans 15 residues. The trim removed 6 bases at V and 5 bases at J, leaving 9 bases unmatched.

V is TRBV6-1 and J is TRBJ1-5; D ambiguous. There are 13 residues in the CDR3. V lost 5 bases and J 6 bases, leaving 11 bases between the germline ends. Per germline, CDR1 MNHNS and CDR2 SASEGT. Written as DNA, the CDR3 is TGTGCCAGCAGTAGTAGCCTAGGTCAGCCCCAGCATTTT. Its protein is CASSSSLGQPQHF.

A note on this clone: Other nucleotide sequences from this sample produce the same CDR3. V is TRBV6-6 and J is TRBJ1-5; TRBD1 might be the D (5 bases). This CDR3 contains 13 residues. Trimming took off 5 bases at V and 5 bases at J, with 10 bases between the two ends. Germline V gene data show CDR1 as MNHNY and CDR2 as SVGAGI (reference sequence). The CDR3 loop reads CASSRQGDQPQHF. CDR3 in DNA: TGTGCCAGCAGTAGGCAGGGAGATCAGCCCCAGCATTTT.

The chain joins TRBV5-1 to TRBJ2-3; a possible D gene is TRBD2 (6 bases). V was shortened by 0 bases and J by 4 bases, with 18 bases between the two germline ends. The V gene's germline CDR1 is SGHRS and CDR2 YFSETQ. The CDR3 runs 17 residues. The CDR3: CASSLAPGLDWADTQYF. CDR3 nucleotides: TGCGCCAGCAGCTTGGCTCCGGGACTCGACTGGGCAGATACGCAGTATTTT.

The chain has TRBV6-1 and TRBJ1-2, with D tentatively TRBD1 (5 bases). The ends were cut back, 3 bases at V and 3 bases at J, with 11 bases in the middle. There are 14 residues in the CDR3. Germline lookup yields CDR1 MNHNS and CDR2 SASEGT. CDR3 residues: CASSEGVGDYGYTF. CDR3 coding DNA: TGTGCCAGCAGTGAGGGGGTCGGAGACTATGGCTACACCTTC.

The chain links TRBV18 to TRBJ1-2, with TRBD1 matching over 7 bases. J was trimmed by 6 bases and V by 3 bases; bases with no gene match: 10. The CDR3 is 15 residues long. The V gene's germline CDR1 is KGHSH and CDR2 LQKENI. The CDR3: CASSPQRDRMNGYTF. The CDR3, as DNA: TGTGCCAGCTCACCTCAGCGGGACAGAATGAATGGCTACACCTTC.

V and J are TRBV7-2 and TRBJ2-7; D remains unclear. The CDR3 loop spans 15 amino acids. Germline CDR1 and CDR2: SGHTA and FQGNSA. V was trimmed by 0 bases and J by 3 bases, leaving 12 bases between them. This chain's CDR3 is CASSLAGRQSYEQYF. In DNA form, the CDR3 reads TGTGCCAGCAGCTTAGCGGGCAGGCAGAGCTACGAGCAGTACTTC.

The CDR3 reads CASSSGGFQETQYF. As DNA, the CDR3 is TGCGCCAGCAGCTCCGGTGGGTTCCAAGAGACCCAGTACTTC. This rearrangement joins TRBV5-1 to TRBJ2-5; D is ambiguous. Per the germline V gene, CDR1 is SGHRS and CDR2 is YFSETQ. The V end lost 3 bases, the J end lost 1 base, and 10 bases lay between the germline ends. This CDR3 region has 14 residues.

For this clone: The same CDR3 arises from other DNA sequences in this sample as well. The chain recombines TRBV7-9 with TRBJ2-7; 7 bases align to TRBD1. With V trimmed by 5 bases and J by 1 base, 2 bases remained unmatched. CDR3 length: 13 amino acids. The V gene's germline CDR1 is SEHNR and CDR2 FQNEAQ (reference sequence). In nucleotides, the CDR3 is TGTGCCAGCAGCCGGGACAGTTCCTACGAGCAGTACTTC. This translates into CASSRDSSYEQYF.

The V call is TRBV25-1, the J call TRBJ1-2, with D hard to call. This CDR3 comprises 14 residues. Germline assignment: CDR1 MGHDK and CDR2 SYGVNS. The V end was cut by 2 bases, the J end by 2 bases, with 9 bases between. Written as DNA, the CDR3 is TGTGCCAGCAGTGAACCCCAGGCGAACTATGGCTACACCTTC. Translation: CASSEPQANYGYTF.

The chain recombines TRBV29-1 with TRBJ2-7; D remains unclear. The CDR3 covers 12 residues. The V gene's germline CDR1 is SQVTM and CDR2 ANQGSEA. V was pared by 1 base and J by 2 bases, with 6 bases between. CDR3 in amino acids: CSVEGMAYEQYF. Written as DNA, the CDR3 is TGCAGCGTTGAAGGGATGGCCTACGAGCAGTACTTC.

This clone was seen a few times. The chain recombines TRBV19 with TRBJ1-1; D is undetermined. CDR3 length: 13 amino acids. The germline V gene has CDR1 LNHDA and CDR2 SQIVND (reference sequence). V was clipped by 4 bases and J by 5 bases, with 11 bases between them. The CDR3 here is CASSSQPGTEAFF. The CDR3 bases are TGTGCCAGTAGTAGTCAGCCCGGGACTGAAGCTTTCTTT.

This clone appeared a few times. This rearrangement joins TRBV2 to TRBJ1-1; D unclear. Per the germline V gene, CDR1 is SNHLY and CDR2 is FYNNEI. CDR3 length: 12 amino acids. The germline V and J ends were trimmed by 4 bases and 11 bases, with 14 bases remaining between them. The CDR3 DNA is TGTGCCAGCAGTGGTGACTCCCGTTTTGCTTTCTTT. This translates into CASSGDSRFAFF.

The V call is TRBV18, the J call TRBJ1-1; 9 positions match TRBD1. This CDR3 has 15 amino acids. Germline V gives CDR1 KGHSH, CDR2 LQKENI. The V gene end was trimmed by 3 bases and the J gene end by 0 bases; junction bases not matched to a gene: 2. The CDR3 coding sequence is TGTGCCAGCTCACCGTACAGGGGGCTGAACACTGAAGCTTTCTTT. Translated, it gives CASSPYRGLNTEAFF.

The chain joins TRBV6-6 to TRBJ1-6; TRBD1 matches at 9 bases. This CDR3 spans 14 amino acids. V shed 6 bases and J 12 bases; nucleotides not matched to a gene: 9. Germline V gene data show CDR1 as MNHNY and CDR2 as SVGAGI (reference sequence). The CDR3 DNA follows: TGTGCCAGCAGCCCGGGACAGGGCTTACGACCCCTCCACTTT. Translated, it gives CASSPGQGLRPLHF.

V gene TRBV5-1 combines with J gene TRBJ2-7; no reliable D call. Germline V gene sequence: CDR1 SGHRS, CDR2 YFSETQ. Trimming cost V 4 bases and J 2 bases, with 16 bases left between them. The CDR3 has 15 residues. The CDR3 sequence: CASSVDGNPTYEQYF. The CDR3 DNA follows: TGCGCCAGCAGCGTGGACGGAAACCCCACCTACGAGCAGTACTTC.

The chain combines TRBV4-1 with TRBJ2-7; no reliable D call. The CDR3 totals 15 residues. Germline V gene data show CDR1 as MGHRA and CDR2 as YSYEKL. With 2 bases removed from V and 2 bases from J, the gap between germline ends came to 13 bases. In DNA, the CDR3 is TGCGCCAGCAGCCAATCGGCCTCGGAGCCCTACGAGCAGTACTTC. As protein: CASSQSASEPYEQYF.

This clone came up a few times. The chain is built from TRBV9 and TRBJ2-2, with D unresolved. CDR1 is SGDLS, CDR2 YYNGEE, per germline. The ends were cut back, 7 bases at V and 0 bases at J, with 10 bases in the middle. The CDR3 runs 14 residues. The DNA for the CDR3 is TGTGCCAGCGCACGACGGGCGAACACCGGGGAGCTGTTTTTT. It translates to CASARRANTGELFF.

The rearrangement links TRBV6-5 to TRBJ2-3; D may be TRBD1 or TRBD2 (5 bases each). CDR1 MNHEY and CDR2 SVGAGI come from the germline V gene. The CDR3 covers 12 residues. Between the trimmed V and J ends, which lost 8 bases and 4 bases, there was a span of 10 bases. CDR3 in DNA: TGTGCCAGCGGACGGGGCCCAGATACGCAGTATTTT. Its translation is CASGRGPDTQYF.

This chain links TRBV19 with TRBJ1-5; maybe TRBD1 (5 bases). Germline CDR1 reads LNHDA; CDR2 reads SQIVND (reference sequence). Trimming left V 5 bases short and J 6 bases short, with 20 bases between. The CDR3 contains 16 residues. The CDR3 region has the DNA TGTGCCAGTAGTGGCCGTGGAGGACGGGGCGGTCAGCCCCAGCATTTT. Protein: CASSGRGGRGGQPQHF.

V and J are TRBV19 and TRBJ1-2, with D uncertain. Per germline, CDR1 LNHDA and CDR2 SQIVND (reference sequence). The ends were cut back, 3 bases at V and 0 bases at J, with 17 bases in the middle. The CDR3 consists of 17 residues. The CDR3 loop reads CASSISAGVASNYGYTF. The CDR3 DNA sequence: TGTGCCAGTAGTATCTCGGCAGGCGTTGCGTCTAACTATGGCTACACCTTC.

The CDR3 bases are TGTGCCAGCAGCCCGAGCTGGGACAGAGAGCAGTACTTC. This encodes CASSPSWDREQYF. The chain is built from TRBV14 and TRBJ2-7; 7 bases line up with TRBD1. This CDR3 contains 13 residues. Germline V gives CDR1 SGHDN, CDR2 FVKESK. The V gene end was trimmed by 4 bases and the J gene end by 7 bases; junction bases not matched to a gene: 7.

This clone appeared a single time. The J gene is TRBJ1-2, the V gene TRBV5-1; no definite D call. Germline V lookup: CDR1 SGHRS, CDR2 YFSETQ. Trimming removed 4 bases from V and 1 base from J, with 14 bases in between. The CDR3 has 15 residues. This CDR3 is CASSLSTKGNYGYTF. DNA for the CDR3: TGCGCCAGCAGCCTATCAACTAAGGGTAACTATGGCTACACCTTC.

A remark on this clone: The same CDR3 also results from other DNA sequences found in this sample. The CDR3 DNA is TGCGCCAGCAGCCCGAGTGGGGGGAACACCGGGGAGCTGTTTTTT. Translation gives CASSPSGGNTGELFF. The chain recombines TRBV5-1 with TRBJ2-2; D may correspond to TRBD1 or TRBD2 (5 bases each). This CDR3 region has 15 residues. Germline loops: CDR1 SGHRS, CDR2 YFSETQ. The germline V and J ends were trimmed by 4 bases and 1 base, with 11 bases remaining between them.

This clone was found once. V and J are TRBV5-1 and TRBJ1-1, with 8 bases fitting TRBD1. The germline V gene encodes CDR1 SGHRS and CDR2 YFSETQ. Germline trimming cut 1 base from V and 3 bases from J; bases unmatched to any gene: 8. The CDR3 covers 16 residues. As DNA, the CDR3 is TGCGCCAGCAGCTTGTCCCCGGCAGGGGGCCACACTGAAGCTTTCTTT. Translating gives CASSLSPAGGHTEAFF.

The rearrangement uses TRBV7-2 and TRBJ1-4, with D maybe TRBD1 (5 bases). The germline CDR1 and CDR2 sequences are SGHTA and FQGNSA. With 5 bases removed from V and 3 bases from J, the gap between germline ends came to 13 bases. The CDR3 is made up of 15 amino acids. The CDR3 spells CASSARGRANEKLFF. CDR3 DNA: TGTGCCAGCAGCGCCCGGGGCAGGGCTAATGAAAAACTGTTTTTT.

The V gene is TRBV6-5, the J gene TRBJ1-4, with 7 positions matching TRBD1. This CDR3 spans 14 amino acids. V gave up 0 bases and J gave up 5 bases; unmatched junction bases: 0. Per germline, CDR1 MNHEY and CDR2 SVGAGI. CDR3 DNA: TGTGCCAGCAGTTACTCGGGACAGAATGAAAAACTGTTTTTT. Translation gives CASSYSGQNEKLFF.

In regard to this clone: Other DNA sequences of this sample code for an identical CDR3. The chain uses TRBV6-1 and TRBJ2-7, with 7 bases identical to TRBD1. After removal of 3 bases from V and 2 bases from J, the junction contained 4 bases not matched to a gene. Germline CDR1 and CDR2: MNHNS and SASEGT. The CDR3 sequence is 14 residues long. CDR3 in amino acids: CASSEWDRAYEQYF. The CDR3 DNA follows: TGTGCCAGCAGTGAGTGGGACAGAGCCTACGAGCAGTACTTC.